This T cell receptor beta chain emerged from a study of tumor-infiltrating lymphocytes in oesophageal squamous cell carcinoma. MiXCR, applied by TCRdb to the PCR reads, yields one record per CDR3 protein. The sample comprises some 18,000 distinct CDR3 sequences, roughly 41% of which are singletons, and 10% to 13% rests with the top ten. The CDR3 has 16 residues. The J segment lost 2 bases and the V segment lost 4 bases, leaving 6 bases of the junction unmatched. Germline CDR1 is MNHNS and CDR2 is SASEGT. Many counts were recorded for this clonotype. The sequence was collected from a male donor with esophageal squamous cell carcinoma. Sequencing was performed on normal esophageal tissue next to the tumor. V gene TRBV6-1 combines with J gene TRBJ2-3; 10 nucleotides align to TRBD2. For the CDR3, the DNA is TGTGCCAGCAGTGCAAGGACTAGCGGCAACACAGATACGCAGTATTTT. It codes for CASSARTSGNTDTQYF.